The 21 T cell receptor beta chains below all came from one sample that was sequenced in a study of blood T cell repertoires in COVID-19. Sequencing used immunoSEQ multiplex PCR; TCRdb keeps in-frame clones, though not all of them. The data hold about 220,000 clones, with 80% observed a single time. The material sequenced was peripheral blood. These receptor sequences come from a human donor in a cohort sampled during active COVID-19.

This chain uses TRBV18 with TRBJ2-1; D may be TRBD1 (6 bases). The CDR3 spans 14 residues. Germline V CDR1 and CDR2: KGHSH, LQKENI. V lost 5 bases to trimming and J lost 8 bases, with 16 bases between them. The CDR3 is CASSTGTRRDEQFF. Written as DNA, the CDR3 is TGTGCCAGCTCAACAGGGACCCGCCGGGATGAGCAGTTCTTC.

The genes are TRBV9 and TRBJ1-4; the D is unclear. Trimming pared 4 bases from V and 5 bases from J, leaving 15 bases between. The length of the CDR3 is 15 residues. Germline CDR1 is SGDLS and CDR2 is YYNGEE. The CDR3 coding sequence is TGTGCCAGCAGCCCAAGGCTAGGAAGGAATGAAAAACTGTTTTTT. Amino acids: CASSPRLGRNEKLFF.

The table lists this clone with a few counts. The rearrangement joins TRBV28 to TRBJ2-7; weak D call: TRBD1 (6 bases). Germline CDR1 and CDR2: MDHEN and SYDVKM. The CDR3 loop spans 13 amino acids. The V end was cut by 7 bases, the J end by 2 bases, with 12 bases between. CDR3 sequence (DNA): TGTGCCAGCAATCTACAGGGACCCTACGAGCAGTACTTC. It translates to CASNLQGPYEQYF.

This chain connects TRBV28 to TRBJ1-5, with 10 bases identical to TRBD1. Germline V lookup: CDR1 MDHEN, CDR2 SYDVKM. V lost 6 bases to trimming and J lost 8 bases; unmatched junction nucleotides: 13. This CDR3 is 16 amino acids long. The CDR3 DNA follows: TGTGCCAGCAGCAAACCGGGACAGGGGATTGGGGAGCCCCAGCATTTT. Protein product: CASSKPGQGIGEPQHF. Supplemented by reference TRBV28 and TRBJ1-5, the full variable domain reads DVKVTQSSRYLVKRTGEKVFLECVQDMDHENMFWYRQDPGLGLRLIYFSYDVKMKEKGDIPEGYSVSREKKERFSLILESASTNQTSMYLCASSKPGQGIGEPQHFGDGTRLSIL.

V is TRBV5-1 and J is TRBJ1-1, with TRBD1 matching 8 bases. The CDR3 extends over 16 amino acids. The germline CDR1 and CDR2 sequences are SGHRS and YFSETQ. V was clipped by 0 bases and J by 8 bases; unmatched bases: 12. CDR3 amino acids: CASSLGFPGGAGEAFF. The CDR3 DNA reads as TGCGCCAGCAGCTTGGGATTTCCAGGGGGCGCTGGAGAAGCTTTCTTT. Variable domain in full (rest from reference TRBV5-1 and TRBJ1-1): KAGVTQTPRYLIKTRGQQVTLSCSPISGHRSVSWYQQTPGQGLQFLFEYFSETQRNKGNFPGRFSGRQFSNSRSEMNVSTLELGDSALYLCASSLGFPGGAGEAFFGQGTRLTVV.

J is TRBJ2-1 and V is TRBV19; 10 positions agree with TRBD1. From germline, CDR1 is LNHDA and CDR2 SQIVND (reference sequence). The CDR3 has 13 amino acids. J was trimmed by 8 bases and V by 5 bases; bases with no gene match: 3. CDR3 DNA: TGTGCCAGTAGTCTCGGGACAGGGGATGAGCAGTTCTTC. Translated: CASSLGTGDEQFF.

The chain recombines TRBV6-6 with TRBJ1-1; possibly TRBD1 for D (5 bases). Trimming left V 7 bases short and J 0 bases short, with 18 bases between. This CDR3 region has 16 residues. The germline gives CDR1 MNHNY, CDR2 SVGAGI (reference sequence). CDR3 nucleotides: TGTGCCAGCACCTCAAGGTCGGACAAAATGAACACTGAAGCTTTCTTT. Protein: CASTSRSDKMNTEAFF.

This clone occurred a few times. The chain recombines TRBV11-1 with TRBJ1-1; TRBD1 might be the D (6 bases). V was pared by 1 base and J by 3 bases, with 9 bases between. Germline V CDR1 and CDR2: SGHAT, FQDESV (reference sequence). The CDR3 length is 14 residues. The CDR3 here is CASSLEGGHTEAFF. DNA of the CDR3: TGTGCCAGCAGCTTAGAGGGGGGGCACACTGAAGCTTTCTTT.

This chain connects TRBV4-2 to TRBJ2-7; D gene unclear. The germline CDR1 and CDR2 sequences are LGHNA and YNFKEQ. The V end was cut by 0 bases, the J end by 2 bases, with 11 bases between. The CDR3 runs 15 residues. In nucleotides, the CDR3 is TGTGCCAGCAGCCAAGAGGCCCAAACCGCCTACGAGCAGTACTTC. This sequence encodes CASSQEAQTAYEQYF.

In its sample, this clone was seen a few times. The genes are TRBV6-5 and TRBJ2-7, with TRBD1 as a possible D gene (6 bases). Germline loops: CDR1 MNHEY, CDR2 SVGAGI. The V end lost 10 bases, the J end lost 1 base, and 17 bases lay between the germline ends. This CDR3 comprises 14 residues. CDR3 amino acids: CATTLTGQSYEQYF. The CDR3 DNA follows: TGTGCCACAACCCTTACAGGGCAATCCTACGAGCAGTACTTC.

The chain combines TRBV11-3 with TRBJ2-7, with D unresolved. Germline V gene sequence: CDR1 SGHNT, CDR2 YENEEA. V was pared by 2 bases and J by 7 bases, with 12 bases between. The CDR3 has 13 amino acids. DNA for the CDR3: TGTGCCAGCAGCTTATTTGACTCTAGGGAGCAGTACTTC. Residues: CASSLFDSREQYF.

The genes are TRBV7-2 and TRBJ2-3, with D maybe TRBD2 (8 bases). The CDR3 runs 17 residues. Looked up from germline, CDR1 is SGHTA and CDR2 is FQGNSA. Trimming took off 6 bases at V and 5 bases at J, with 24 bases between the two ends. The CDR3 DNA reads TGTGCCAGCAGAGGGGGCCCGGGGGTCGGGAGGGGAGATACGCAGTATTTT. It specifies CASRGGPGVGRGDTQYF.

The chain couples TRBV4-1 to TRBJ2-5, with D unresolved. This CDR3 has 14 residues. Trimming pared 3 bases from V and 5 bases from J, leaving 13 bases between. Germline V gene sequence: CDR1 MGHRA, CDR2 YSYEKL. CDR3 nucleotides: TGCGCCAGCAGCCAGCGCGAGTTCTGGGAGACCCAGTACTTC. This codes for CASSQREFWETQYF.

V gene TRBV2 combines with J gene TRBJ1-4; D possibly corresponds to TRBD1 (5 bases). Per the germline V gene, CDR1 is SNHLY and CDR2 is FYNNEI. Trimming took 6 bases from V and 2 from J, leaving 13 bases between them. The CDR3 sequence is 15 residues long. CDR3 residues: CASSKGLGTNEKLFF. In DNA form, the CDR3 reads TGTGCCAGCAGCAAGGGGCTCGGCACTAATGAAAAACTGTTTTTT. The full variable domain, completed using reference TRBV2 and TRBJ1-4, is EPEVTQTPSHQVTQMGQEVILRCVPISNHLYFYWYRQILGQKVEFLVSFYNNEISEKSEIFDDQFSVERPDGSNFTLKIRSTKLEDSAMYFCASSKGLGTNEKLFFGSGTQLSVL.

V and J are TRBV15 and TRBJ1-1; the D gene is possibly TRBD1 (6 bases). Germline assignment: CDR1 LNHNV and CDR2 YYDKDF (reference sequence). The V end lost 1 base, the J end lost 0 bases, and 12 bases lay between the germline ends. The CDR3 is made up of 16 amino acids. The DNA of the CDR3 is TGTGCCACCAGCAGAGGTACAGGGTCAATGAACACTGAAGCTTTCTTT. Translating gives CATSRGTGSMNTEAFF.

The V call is TRBV7-2, the J call TRBJ1-3, with D possibly matching TRBD1 (5 bases). V dropped 5 bases and J dropped 2 bases, with 10 bases sitting between them. Germline CDR1 is SGHTA and CDR2 is FQGNSA. The CDR3 is made up of 14 amino acids. The CDR3 sequence: CASSPDRPGNTIYF. CDR3 nucleotides: TGTGCCAGCAGCCCCGACAGACCTGGAAACACCATATATTTT.

Remarks on this clone: Mismatch with germline at one junction end may stem from a read error. V usage is TRBV5-1 and J usage is TRBJ2-5, with D unresolved. Germline V lookup: CDR1 SGHRS, CDR2 YFSETQ. The CDR3 runs to 14 residues. The DNA for the CDR3 is TGCGCCAGCACCTTGGACGGAGCTGGGGAGACCCAGTACTTC. This sequence encodes CASTLDGAGETQYF.

This chain connects TRBV4-1 to TRBJ1-4; D might be TRBD1 (5 bases). There are 15 residues in the CDR3. The V gene's germline CDR1 is MGHRA and CDR2 YSYEKL. The ends were cut back, 1 base at V and 8 bases at J, with 14 bases in the middle. The CDR3 coding sequence is TGCGCCAGCAGCCAAGGGGAGGGGAGGAACGAAAAACTGTTTTTT. The encoded protein is CASSQGEGRNEKLFF.

CDR3 amino acids: CASSHTGAGELFF. In DNA form, the CDR3 reads TGCGCCAGCAGCCATACAGGGGCCGGGGAGCTGTTTTTT. The chain uses TRBV4-1 and TRBJ2-2; 7 bases fit TRBD1. The V gene's germline CDR1 is MGHRA and CDR2 YSYEKL. This CDR3 has 13 amino acids. Trimming at V came to 3 bases and at J to 6 bases, leaving 1 base not matched to a gene.

The rearrangement joins TRBV7-9 to TRBJ1-2; D gene unclear. The germline V gene encodes CDR1 SEHNR and CDR2 FQNEAQ (reference sequence). Trimming stripped 5 bases from V and 10 bases from J, with 17 bases between. CDR3 length: 13 residues. CDR3 loop: CASSPSPPLAYTF. In DNA, the CDR3 is TGTGCCAGCAGCCCCTCCCCCCCCCTGGCCTACACCTTC.

The chain couples TRBV18 to TRBJ2-1; 11 nucleotides line up with TRBD2. V dropped 1 base and J dropped 8; count of bases not matched to a gene: 4. This CDR3 region has 15 residues. Germline V CDR1 and CDR2: KGHSH, LQKENI. CDR3 DNA sequence: TGTGCCAGCTCACCACTAGCGGGAGGGGCTCATGAGCAGTTCTTC. Protein product: CASSPLAGGAHEQFF. The full variable domain, in which reference TRBV18 and TRBJ2-1 provide the parts outside the CDR3, is NAGVMQNPRHLVRRRGQEARLRCSPMKGHSHVYWYRQLPEEGLKFMVYLQKENIIDESGMPKERFSAEFPKEGPSILRIQQVVRGDSAAYFCASSPLAGGAHEQFFGPGTRLTVL.